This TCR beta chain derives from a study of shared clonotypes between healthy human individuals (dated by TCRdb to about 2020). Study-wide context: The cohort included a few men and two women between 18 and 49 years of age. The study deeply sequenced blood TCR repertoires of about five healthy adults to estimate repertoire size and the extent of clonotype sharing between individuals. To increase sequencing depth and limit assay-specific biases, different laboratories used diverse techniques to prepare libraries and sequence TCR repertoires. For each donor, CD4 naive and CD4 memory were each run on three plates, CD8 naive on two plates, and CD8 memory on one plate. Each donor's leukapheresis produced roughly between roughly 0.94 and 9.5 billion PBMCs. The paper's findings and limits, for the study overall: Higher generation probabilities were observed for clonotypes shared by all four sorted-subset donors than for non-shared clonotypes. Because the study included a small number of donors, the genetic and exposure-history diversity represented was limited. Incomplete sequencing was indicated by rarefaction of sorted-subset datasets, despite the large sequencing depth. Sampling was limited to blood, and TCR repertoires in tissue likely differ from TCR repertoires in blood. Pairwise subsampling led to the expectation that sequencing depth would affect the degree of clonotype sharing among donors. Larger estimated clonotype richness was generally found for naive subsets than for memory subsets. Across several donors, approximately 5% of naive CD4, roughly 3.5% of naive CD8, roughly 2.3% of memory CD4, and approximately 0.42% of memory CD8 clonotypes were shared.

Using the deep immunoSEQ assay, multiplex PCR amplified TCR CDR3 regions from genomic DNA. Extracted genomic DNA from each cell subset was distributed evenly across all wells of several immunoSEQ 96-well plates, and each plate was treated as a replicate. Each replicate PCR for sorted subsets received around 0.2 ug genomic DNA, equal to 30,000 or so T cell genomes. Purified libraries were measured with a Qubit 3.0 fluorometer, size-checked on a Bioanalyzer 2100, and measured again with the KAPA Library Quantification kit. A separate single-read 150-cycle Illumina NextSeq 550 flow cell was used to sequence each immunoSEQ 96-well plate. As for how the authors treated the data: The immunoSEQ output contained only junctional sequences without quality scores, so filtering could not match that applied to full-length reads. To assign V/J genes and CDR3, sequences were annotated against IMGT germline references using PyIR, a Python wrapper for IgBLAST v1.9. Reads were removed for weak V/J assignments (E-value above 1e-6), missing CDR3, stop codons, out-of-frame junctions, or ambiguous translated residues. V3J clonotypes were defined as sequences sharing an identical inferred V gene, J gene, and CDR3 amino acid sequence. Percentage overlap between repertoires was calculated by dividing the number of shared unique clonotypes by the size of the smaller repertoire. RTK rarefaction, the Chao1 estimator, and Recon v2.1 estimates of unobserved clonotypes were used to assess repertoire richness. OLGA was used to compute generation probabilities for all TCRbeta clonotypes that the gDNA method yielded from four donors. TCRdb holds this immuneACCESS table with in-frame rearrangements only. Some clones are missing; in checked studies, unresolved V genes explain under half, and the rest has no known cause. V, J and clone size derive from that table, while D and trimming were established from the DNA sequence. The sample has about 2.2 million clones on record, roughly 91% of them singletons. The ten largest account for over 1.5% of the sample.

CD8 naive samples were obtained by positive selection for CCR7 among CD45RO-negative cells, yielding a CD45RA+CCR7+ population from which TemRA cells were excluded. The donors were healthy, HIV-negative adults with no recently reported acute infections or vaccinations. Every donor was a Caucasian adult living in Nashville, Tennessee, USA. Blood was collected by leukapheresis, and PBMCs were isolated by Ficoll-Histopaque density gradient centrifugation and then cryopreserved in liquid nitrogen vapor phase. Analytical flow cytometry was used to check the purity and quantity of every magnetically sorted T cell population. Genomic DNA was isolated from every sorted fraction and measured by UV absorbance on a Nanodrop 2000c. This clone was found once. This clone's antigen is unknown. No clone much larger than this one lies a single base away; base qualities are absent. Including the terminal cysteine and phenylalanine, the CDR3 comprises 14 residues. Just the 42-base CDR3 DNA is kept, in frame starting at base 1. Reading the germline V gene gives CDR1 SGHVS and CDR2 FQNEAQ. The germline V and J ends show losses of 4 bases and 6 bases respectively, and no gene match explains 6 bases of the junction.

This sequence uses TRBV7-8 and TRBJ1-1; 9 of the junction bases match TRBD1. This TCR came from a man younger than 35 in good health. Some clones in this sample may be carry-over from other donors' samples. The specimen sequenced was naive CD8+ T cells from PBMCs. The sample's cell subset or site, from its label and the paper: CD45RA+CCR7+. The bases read TGTGCCAGCAGCTCCGACAGGGGGATAGCTGAAGCTTTCTTT. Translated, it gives CASSSDRGIAEAFF.